The 26 T cell receptor beta chains below were found in one sample sequenced in a study of vaccination and CD4 T cells after COVID-19. Treatment here: approximately 10-day PBMC culture with coronavirus spike peptide pools or control peptides (ViraFEST assay). What these receptors recognize is not known. The assay that was used to sequence DNA from cultured CD4+ T cells was the Oncomine TCR Beta short-read assay. MiXCR, run by TCRdb on the PCR reads, gives a single entry per CDR3 protein. The sample shows 9,500 to 15,000 distinct CDR3 sequences, 60% of them seen only once. The sequenced sample was CD4+ T cells from blood, cultured in vitro. These receptors were collected from a human donor who had recovered from COVID-19.

V gene TRBV2 combines with J gene TRBJ2-1, with a weak D call TRBD1 (5 bases). From germline, CDR1 is SNHLY and CDR2 FYNNEI. Trimming took 4 bases from V and 6 from J, leaving 16 bases between them. This CDR3 has 15 amino acids. The CDR3 here is CASSALGESGNEQFF. The DNA of the CDR3 is TGTGCCAGCAGTGCCCTAGGGGAATCGGGCAATGAGCAGTTCTTC.

Judged by abundance, this clonotype is medium-sized. V usage is TRBV5-1 and J usage is TRBJ2-5, with D unclear. From germline, CDR1 is SGHRS and CDR2 YFSETQ. The V and J ends lost 0 bases and 2 bases respectively, with 11 bases between them. The CDR3 covers 15 residues. The CDR3 DNA sequence: TGCGCCAGCAGCTTGGGGCCGGTTTCACAAGAGACCCAGTACTTC. This sequence encodes CASSLGPVSQETQYF.

The CDR3 spells CASSRSFDTIYF. DNA of the CDR3: TGCGCCAGCAGCAGGTCCTTCGACACCATATATTTT. The rearrangement links TRBV5-1 to TRBJ1-3; D ambiguous. The CDR3 runs 12 residues. Trimming shortened V by 4 bases and J by 8 bases, and 10 bases separated the two germline ends. CDR1 and CDR2 (germline): SGHRS, YFSETQ.

The V and J genes are TRBV28 and TRBJ2-1, with D hard to call. The germline CDR1 and CDR2 sequences are MDHEN and SYDVKM. Trimming cost V 7 bases and J 0 bases, with 16 bases left between them. The CDR3 loop spans 16 amino acids. The DNA of the CDR3 is TGTGCCAGCATCGAAAGTAGGGCGAGCTCCTACAATGAGCAGTTCTTC. Translation: CASIESRASSYNEQFF. The full variable domain, in which reference TRBV28 and TRBJ2-1 provide the parts outside the CDR3, is DVKVTQSSRYLVKRTGEKVFLECVQDMDHENMFWYRQDPGLGLRLIYFSYDVKMKEKGDIPEGYSVSREKKERFSLILESASTNQTSMYLCASIESRASSYNEQFFGPGTRLTVL.

This rearrangement joins TRBV5-8 to TRBJ1-5; no definite D call. CDR3 size: 17 residues. The germline V gene has CDR1 SGHTS and CDR2 YDEGEE. V lost 1 base and J lost 3, with 17 bases in between. CDR3 sequence (DNA): TGTGCCAGCAGCTTGTTATTTGGGTACAGAAACAATCAGCCCCAGCATTTT. Protein sequence: CASSLLFGYRNNQPQHF.

The chain is built from TRBV10-3 and TRBJ1-2, with D maybe TRBD1 (6 bases). Germline V gives CDR1 ENHRY, CDR2 SYGVKD. The CDR3 loop spans 15 amino acids. V was pared by 2 bases and J by 4 bases, with 14 bases between. The DNA of the CDR3 is TGTGCCATCAGTGAGGGGGTAGGGGGTACCTATGGCTACACCTTC. Its translation: CAISEGVGGTYGYTF.

This rearrangement joins TRBV20-1 to TRBJ1-6, with D possibly TRBD1 on 6 matching bases. Trimming removed 5 bases from V and 9 bases from J, with 17 bases in between. Looked up from germline, CDR1 is DFQATT and CDR2 is SNEGSKA (reference sequence). The CDR3 covers 14 residues. The CDR3 DNA sequence: TGCAGTGCTGAAATAGGGGGGCTTACTTCACCCCTCCACTTT. This codes for CSAEIGGLTSPLHF.

This clonotype was counted once. The V and J genes are TRBV19 and TRBJ1-5, with a tentative D call TRBD1 (5 bases). The germline V gene has CDR1 LNHDA and CDR2 SQIVND (reference sequence). Trimming left V 4 bases short and J 16 bases short, with 32 bases between. The CDR3 is 17 residues long. The CDR3, as DNA: TGTGCCAGTAGTAATTCCCTCGCGGGACGCAAAAGCCCTCCCCGACATTTT. Encoded protein: CASSNSLAGRKSPPRHF.

In this sample, this clonotype turned up a few times. V is TRBV6-1 and J is TRBJ2-2; 9 positions agree with TRBD1. The CDR3 runs 16 residues. Germline CDR1 is MNHNS and CDR2 is SASEGT. The junction had 6 bases not matched to a gene; V was cut back by 5 bases and J by 2 bases. The DNA of the CDR3 is TGTGCCAGCAGTACGGACAGGGGTTTTAACACCGGGGAGCTGTTTTTT. This sequence encodes CASSTDRGFNTGELFF.

This chain links TRBV20-1 with TRBJ2-3, with 12 bases identical to TRBD2. V was clipped by 2 bases and J by 5 bases; unmatched bases: 8. In germline, CDR1 is DFQATT, CDR2 SNEGSKA (reference sequence). This CDR3 spans 16 amino acids. CDR3: CSARSGLAGSRDTQYF. CDR3 coding DNA: TGCAGTGCTAGATCAGGACTAGCGGGGAGTAGAGATACGCAGTATTTT.

This clonotype was detected only a few times. V usage is TRBV20-1 and J usage is TRBJ2-5; possible D gene TRBD2, 6 bases. CDR1 is DFQATT, CDR2 SNEGSKA, per germline (reference sequence). The CDR3 runs to 13 residues. V lost 6 bases and J lost 9, with 20 bases in between. The CDR3 is CSAPFGVGRSQYF. As DNA, the CDR3 is TGCAGTGCCCCATTTGGGGTGGGGAGGTCCCAGTACTTC.

The V and J genes are TRBV12-3 or TRBV12-4 and TRBJ2-7, with TRBD1 identical over 9 bases. The CDR3 loop spans 15 amino acids. Trimming removed 6 bases from V and 4 bases from J; junction bases left unmatched: 10. The CDR3 here is CASSISGQGSYEQYF. Written as DNA, the CDR3 is TGTGCCAGCAGCATCTCGGGACAGGGTAGTTACGAGCAGTACTTC.

The V and J genes are TRBV11-2 and TRBJ2-2; D uncertain. Germline values: CDR1 SGHAT, CDR2 FQNNGV. CDR3 length: 15 residues. Trimming shortened V by 5 bases and J by 0 bases, and 10 bases separated the two germline ends. The CDR3 region has the DNA TGTGCCAGCAGCCCCTTTCGGACGAACACCGGGGAGCTGTTTTTT. The encoded protein is CASSPFRTNTGELFF.

This clonotype was detected only a few times. The chain links TRBV6-1 to TRBJ2-4, with D tentatively TRBD2 (6 bases). The length of the CDR3 is 16 residues. V lost 7 bases and J 0 bases, leaving 16 bases between the germline ends. The germline gives CDR1 MNHNS, CDR2 SASEGT. CDR3 sequence (DNA): TGTGCCAGCACCGACGAAGGGAGGTTAGCCAAAAACATTCAGTACTTC. Encoded protein: CASTDEGRLAKNIQYF.

The chain uses TRBV29-1 and TRBJ1-1; possibly TRBD1 for D (5 bases). The ends were cut back, 6 bases at V and 11 bases at J, with 19 bases in the middle. CDR1 SQVTM and CDR2 ANQGSEA come from the germline V gene. The CDR3 sequence is 12 residues long. The CDR3 here is CSVRMGGDEAFF. CDR3 nucleotides: TGCAGCGTCCGCATGGGGGGGGATGAGGCTTTCTTT.

This chain links TRBV6-5 with TRBJ1-2; a weak D match, TRBD1 (5 bases). Trimming removed 4 bases at V and 4 bases at J, with 19 bases between. Germline values: CDR1 MNHEY, CDR2 SVGAGI. The CDR3 length is 16 residues. The CDR3 region has the DNA TGTGCCAGCAGTTCGTACCGCCTGGGACGTGGCTATGGCTACACCTTC. Encoded protein: CASSSYRLGRGYGYTF.

The chain couples TRBV12-3 or TRBV12-4 to TRBJ1-3; D remains ambiguous. The CDR3 is made up of 12 amino acids. Between the trimmed V and J ends, which lost 5 bases and 7 bases, there was a span of 9 bases. CDR3 residues: CASSQYPNTIYF. The DNA for the CDR3 is TGTGCCAGCAGTCAATACCCGAACACCATATATTTT.

The chain has TRBV2 and TRBJ1-1; D call uncertain. This CDR3 region has 13 residues. Germline V gene lookup returns CDR1 SNHLY and CDR2 FYNNEI. The V gene lost 5 bases and the J gene lost 3 bases, with 10 bases spanning the gap. CDR3 loop: CASSSNPDTEAFF. CDR3 sequence (DNA): TGTGCCAGCAGTTCAAATCCGGACACTGAAGCTTTCTTT.

J is TRBJ1-2 and V is TRBV5-4; the D gene is possibly TRBD1 (6 bases). Germline loops: CDR1 SGHNT, CDR2 YYREEE (reference sequence). The CDR3 consists of 14 residues. V dropped 4 bases and J dropped 0 bases, with 10 bases sitting between them. The CDR3 sequence is CASSLTGTNYGYTF. The CDR3 coding sequence is TGTGCCAGCAGCCTCACAGGGACTAACTATGGCTACACCTTC.

This chain uses TRBV6-1 with TRBJ1-2; maybe TRBD1 (5 bases). This CDR3 contains 15 residues. The germline V gene encodes CDR1 MNHNS and CDR2 SASEGT. V was clipped by 8 bases and J by 2 bases, with 18 bases between them. The CDR3 sequence is CASQRRLGVNYGYTF. The DNA of the CDR3 is TGTGCCAGCCAAAGGCGCCTAGGGGTCAACTATGGCTACACCTTC.

V gene TRBV10-2 combines with J gene TRBJ1-6; D remains unclear. Germline V gives CDR1 WSHSY, CDR2 SAAADI. The CDR3 sequence is 13 residues long. V was trimmed by 3 bases and J by 6 bases, leaving 6 bases between them. CDR3 DNA sequence: TGCGCCAGCAGTGAAGACACTAATTCACCCCTCCACTTT. Its protein is CASSEDTNSPLHF.

The rearrangement joins TRBV6-1 to TRBJ1-6, with D perhaps TRBD1 (6 bases). CDR3 length: 18 amino acids. Germline V CDR1 and CDR2: MNHNS, SASEGT. V was trimmed by 2 bases and J by 0 bases, leaving 14 bases between them. The CDR3 DNA reads TGTGCCAGCAGTGAACCGGGGGGGGCCACCTCCTATAATTCACCCCTCCACTTT. It is translated as CASSEPGGATSYNSPLHF.

This chain connects TRBV24-1 to TRBJ2-1; 7 bases fit TRBD2. The V and J ends lost 3 bases and 1 base, in that order; junction bases with no gene match: 5. Germline V gene lookup returns CDR1 KGHDR and CDR2 SFDVKD. The CDR3 length is 16 residues. The chain's CDR3 is CATSDESGNSYNEQFF. DNA for the CDR3: TGTGCCACCAGTGATGAAAGCGGGAATTCCTACAATGAGCAGTTCTTC.

The rearrangement uses TRBV20-1 and TRBJ2-3; 11 bases align to TRBD2. CDR1 is DFQATT, CDR2 SNEGSKA, per germline (reference sequence). V lost 6 bases, J lost 5 bases, and 7 bases stayed unmatched. The CDR3 runs to 14 residues. The DNA for the CDR3 is TGCAGTGCCCCCTCTAGCGGGAGGTTAGATACGCAGTATTTT. The encoded protein is CSAPSSGRLDTQYF.

The chain links TRBV12-3 or TRBV12-4 to TRBJ2-3; no reliable D call. Trimming took off 6 bases at V and 4 bases at J, with 14 bases between the two ends. The CDR3 loop spans 14 amino acids. The CDR3 protein is CASSAVLPPDTQYF. DNA of the CDR3: TGTGCCAGCAGCGCCGTGCTCCCCCCAGATACGCAGTATTTT.

The genes are TRBV20-1 and TRBJ2-1; unclear D gene. The length of the CDR3 is 11 residues. CDR1 is DFQATT and CDR2 is SNEGSKA in the germline V gene (reference sequence). Trimming pared 2 bases from V and 5 bases from J, leaving 4 bases between. The CDR3 nucleotides are TGCAGTGCTAGAACGAACAATGAGCAGTTCTTC. Translation gives CSARTNNEQFF.